This is a list of T cell receptor beta chains from one sample in a study of T cells after yellow fever vaccination. TCRdb processed the 5' RACE reads anew with MiXCR; each CDR3 protein has one entry. This sample has roughly 500,000 distinct CDR3 sequences, with around 21% found just once. The sample in question was PBMCs, obtained 15 days after the yellow fever booster vaccination. The origin of the receptors is a man younger than 45 who received the YFV17D yellow fever vaccine. CDR3s include the opening cysteine and the closing phenylalanine or tryptophan. Each record gives: J gene, D gene, V gene, clone size, CDR3 protein, CDR3 DNA. D genes are given only for firm matches. Expanded clones get a size class; other rows say once, few or many, or leave the size out.

>TRBJ2-1|-|TRBV5-1|-
CASSLGTGADEQFF
TGCGCCAGCAGCTTGGGGACGGGAGCGGATGAGCAGTTCTTC
>TRBJ2-3|-|TRBV30|-
CAWSVPRTQYF
TGTGCCTGGAGTGTACCCAGAACGCAGTATTTT
>TRBJ1-4|-|TRBV12-3/TRBV12-4|few
CASSLEVRPATNEKLFF
TGTGCCAGCAGTTTGGAGGTCCGCCCAGCAACTAATGAAAAACTGTTTTTT
>TRBJ1-2|-|TRBV6-1|-
CASSRAMEGPYGYTF
TGTGCCAGCAGCCGGGCTATGGAGGGTCCCTATGGCTACACCTTC
>TRBJ2-1|-|TRBV5-3|-
CARSSGKAHNEQFF
TGTGCCAGAAGCTCGGGTAAGGCGCACAATGAGCAGTTCTTC
>TRBJ1-1|-|TRBV24-1|-
CATSDFLETEAFF
TGTGCCACCAGTGATTTTCTGGAAACTGAAGCTTTCTTT
>TRBJ2-1|-|TRBV27|-
CASSPRVTYSYNEQFF
TGTGCCAGCAGTCCCCGGGTTACCTACTCCTACAATGAGCAGTTCTTC
>TRBJ2-4|-|TRBV20-1|few
CSARGRGKNIQYF
TGCAGTGCTAGGGGGCGGGGCAAAAACATTCAGTACTTC
>TRBJ2-7|TRBD1|TRBV29-1|-
CSVTGVSYEQYF
TGCAGCGTGACAGGGGTATCCTACGAGCAGTACTTC
>TRBJ2-2|TRBD1|TRBV6-5|few
CASSSTGAVAGELFF
TGTGCCAGCAGTTCGACAGGGGCGGTGGCCGGGGAGCTGTTTTTT
>TRBJ1-1|TRBD1|TRBV27|-
CASSRTGTEAFF
TGTGCCAGCAGTCGGACAGGGACCGAAGCTTTCTTT
>TRBJ1-5|-|TRBV5-1|few
CASSLAGQSNQPQHF
TGCGCCAGCAGCTTGGCTGGACAGAGCAATCAGCCCCAGCATTTT
>TRBJ2-3|-|TRBV10-3|-
CAISVDPAAQYF
TGTGCCATCAGTGTGGACCCCGCGGCGCAGTATTTT
>TRBJ2-7|-|TRBV29-1|-
CSARGTFYEQYF
TGCAGCGCCCGGGGGACCTTCTACGAGCAGTACTTC
>TRBJ2-3|TRBD2|TRBV20-1|many
CSARLAGVTDTQYF
TGCAGTGCTAGACTAGCGGGGGTCACAGATACGCAGTATTTT
>TRBJ2-1|-|TRBV29-1|-
CSVGAAGTYNEQFF
TGCAGCGTCGGAGCCGCCGGGACTTACAATGAGCAGTTCTTC
>TRBJ2-3|-|TRBV29-1|-
CSVGDTQYF
TGCAGCGTCGGAGACACGCAGTATTTT
>TRBJ2-4|-|TRBV5-5|few
CASSLVGGHAKNIQYF
TGTGCCAGCAGCTTGGTAGGAGGGCACGCCAAAAACATTCAGTACTTC
>TRBJ2-3|TRBD2|TRBV6-1|-
CASSPFSGRDTQYF
TGTGCCAGCAGTCCCTTTAGCGGGAGAGATACGCAGTATTTT
>TRBJ2-1|TRBD2|TRBV7-8|-
CASSFRGGAGNEQFF
TGTGCCAGCAGCTTTCGGGGGGGCGCGGGGAATGAGCAGTTCTTC
>TRBJ2-1|-|TRBV29-1|few
CSVAREDEQFF
TGCAGCGTTGCTAGGGAGGATGAGCAGTTCTTC
>TRBJ1-6|-|TRBV28|-
CASRVGGESPLHF
TGTGCCAGCAGGGTGGGGGGTGAGTCACCCCTCCACTTT
>TRBJ2-5|-|TRBV29-1|-
CSVADTSQGTQYF
TGCAGCGTAGCGGACACCAGTCAGGGGACCCAGTACTTC
>TRBJ2-3|-|TRBV7-2|-
CASSQSPSYTDTQYF
TGTGCCAGCAGCCAGAGCCCGTCTTACACAGATACGCAGTATTTT
>TRBJ2-5|TRBD1|TRBV20-1|few
CSAYKRQGAKFGVLETQYF
TGCAGTGCTTATAAAAGACAGGGGGCGAAGTTTGGGGTTTTGGAGACCCAGTACTTC
>TRBJ2-7|-|TRBV7-2|-
CASSSVTGAYEQYF
TGTGCCAGCAGCTCCGTGACAGGCGCCTACGAGCAGTACTTC
>TRBJ1-1|-|TRBV7-2|few
CASSFGREGAFF
TGTGCCAGCAGCTTCGGACGGGAGGGCGCTTTCTTT
>TRBJ2-7|-|TRBV6-1|few
CASSEGGVPYEQYF
TGTGCCAGCAGTGAAGGGGGAGTCCCCTACGAGCAGTACTTC
>TRBJ2-7|-|TRBV20-1|few
CSAEPSFGEQYF
TGCAGTGCTGAGCCCTCCTTCGGCGAGCAGTACTTC
>TRBJ2-7|TRBD2|TRBV20-1|few
CSARGWGGPYYEQYF
TGCAGTGCTAGAGGGTGGGGGGGTCCCTACTACGAGCAGTACTTC
>TRBJ2-5|-|TRBV5-5|few
CASSSPRTTWGTQYF
TGTGCCAGCAGCTCACCGCGGACAACTTGGGGGACCCAGTACTTC
>TRBJ2-2|TRBD1|TRBV27|few
CASSLSGTGYAGELFF
TGTGCCAGCAGTTTATCCGGGACAGGGTATGCCGGGGAGCTGTTTTTT